This TCR beta chain was recorded in a study of Ad26.COV2.S vaccination and SARS-CoV-2 variants. V shed 5 bases and J shed 8 bases, with 12 bases lying between them. The CDR3 totals 13 residues. Germline-derived CDR1 and CDR2 are SEHNR and FQNEAQ (reference sequence). Treatment of the sample: roughly 19 received Ad26.COV2.S at low or high dose, single or two shots; 5 received placebo; per-sample allocation not given. Vaccine and placebo recipients were sampled on day 63 after the first injection. TCRdb keeps only in-frame clones here, not all; method: immunoSEQ multiplex PCR. The top ten clones hold roughly 1.5% of a sample with roughly 700,000 clones, approximately 88% of them seen once.

Here the sequenced sample was peripheral blood, taken in a trial of Ad26.COV2.S vaccine versus placebo. The gene calls are TRBV7-9 and TRBJ1-4; D is undetermined. This sequence was found in a person between 18 and 60 years old who received the Ad26.COV2.S COVID-19 vaccine or a placebo. The DNA for the CDR3 is TGTGCCAGCAGCAGTTGGGGAGGCGAAAAACTGTTTTTT. Translating gives CASSSWGGEKLFF.